These 18 T cell receptor beta chains came from one sample sequenced in a study of human T cells and chemical hapten exposure. One entry per CDR3 protein, called by TCRdb with MiXCR from the RACE reads. The data show fewer than 85,000 distinct CDR3 sequences, 7% to 9% seen once. Documented time point: healthy volunteer bleed at 6 weeks. Total RNA extraction was carried out from unfractionated whole blood. Sequenced sample: whole blood. The origin of the receptors is a male donor in good health. Some clones in this sample may be carry-over from other donors' samples.

The chain combines TRBV11-2 with TRBJ1-6; the D is unclear. Germline V gives CDR1 SGHAT, CDR2 FQNNGV. The CDR3 spans 15 residues. Trimming shortened V by 1 base and J by 6 bases, and 10 bases separated the two germline ends. Here the CDR3 reads CASSLVTRTNSPLHF. In DNA form, the CDR3 reads TGTGCCAGCAGCTTAGTAACACGAACTAATTCACCCCTCCACTTT.

This clonotype was found a few times. The gene calls are TRBV4-1 and TRBJ2-1, with D maybe TRBD1 (6 bases). This CDR3 spans 14 amino acids. Germline CDR1 and CDR2: MGHRA and YSYEKL. V lost 0 bases to trimming and J lost 8 bases, with 11 bases between them. The DNA of the CDR3 is TGCGCCAGCAGCCAAGACAGGGGTTTCGATGAGCAGTTCTTC. Protein product: CASSQDRGFDEQFF.

The chain employs TRBV5-6 and TRBJ1-1; D is unresolved. V shed 1 base and J shed 0 bases, with 4 bases lying between them. Germline V gene lookup returns CDR1 SGHDT and CDR2 YYEEEE. CDR3 size: 13 residues. The CDR3 here is CASSLMVNTEAFF. As DNA, the CDR3 is TGTGCCAGCAGCTTGATGGTGAACACTGAAGCTTTCTTT.

This clonotype came up a few times. This chain links TRBV30 with TRBJ2-7, with D perhaps TRBD1 (5 bases). Between the trimmed V and J ends, which lost 1 base and 0 bases, there was a span of 13 bases. This CDR3 has 15 residues. CDR1 and CDR2 (germline): GTSNPN, SVGIG (reference sequence). The CDR3 nucleotides read TGTGCCTGGAGTGGGGGCCCCAGGAGCTCCTACGAGCAGTACTTC. It translates to CAWSGGPRSSYEQYF.

The chain recombines TRBV15 with TRBJ2-2; 9 bases align to TRBD1. The V gene end was trimmed by 8 bases and the J gene end by 6 bases; junction bases not matched to a gene: 4. Germline values: CDR1 LNHNV, CDR2 YYDKDF (reference sequence). CDR3 length: 13 residues. The chain's CDR3 is CATGTGTPGELFF. The CDR3 bases are TGTGCCACCGGGACAGGGACCCCCGGGGAGCTGTTTTTT.

This clonotype was counted only a few times. The chain couples TRBV12-5 to TRBJ2-6; 8 positions match TRBD2. Per germline, CDR1 LGHNT and CDR2 FRNRAP. With V trimmed by 3 bases and J by 3 bases, 1 base remained unmatched. The CDR3 runs to 15 residues. CDR3 nucleotide sequence: TGTGCTAGTGGTTTCGGGGGGGTTGGGGCCAACGTCCTGACTTTC. This codes for CASGFGGVGANVLTF.

Only a few counts were recorded for this clonotype. The CDR3 bases are TGCAGTGCTAGTGGGGGTCATGGGCGCTTTGCCTTCGATACGCAGTATTTT. This gives the protein CSASGGHGRFAFDTQYF. The chain has TRBV20-1 and TRBJ2-3; tentatively, D is TRBD1 or TRBD2 (5 bases each). The CDR3 runs to 17 residues. CDR1 and CDR2 from the germline V gene are DFQATT and SNEGSKA (reference sequence). The V gene lost 3 bases and the J gene lost 6 bases, with 25 bases spanning the gap.

This clonotype was counted at least ten times. The chain recombines TRBV12-3 or TRBV12-4 with TRBJ1-4, with D perhaps matching TRBD1 (6 bases). This CDR3 has 16 residues. The ends were cut back, 4 bases at V and 4 bases at J, with 16 bases in the middle. CDR3 nucleotide sequence: TGTGCCAGCAGTTCCAACCGGGACACTGATAATGAAAAACTGTTTTTT. Residues: CASSSNRDTDNEKLFF.

This clonotype was seen at least ten times. The chain employs TRBV10-1 and TRBJ1-5; TRBD1 aligns across 8 bases. After removal of 3 bases from V and 8 bases from J, the junction contained 9 bases not matched to a gene. CDR3 length equals 15 residues. CDR1 WNHNN and CDR2 SYGVQD come from the germline V gene (reference sequence). CDR3 loop: CASSDAGGALEPQHF. The DNA of the CDR3 is TGCGCCAGCAGTGATGCAGGGGGCGCTTTGGAGCCCCAGCATTTT.

This clonotype came up a few times. This chain joins TRBV27 and TRBJ1-4, with no clear D. V was trimmed by 2 bases and J by 8 bases, leaving 18 bases between them. The CDR3 has 16 residues. Germline CDR1 and CDR2: MNHEY and SMNVEV (reference sequence). This chain's CDR3 is CASSLGGPFRGEKLFF. The CDR3, as DNA: TGTGCCAGCAGTTTAGGAGGTCCGTTTCGAGGGGAAAAACTGTTTTTT.

The rearrangement uses TRBV14 and TRBJ2-5; D uncertain. Germline V CDR1 and CDR2: SGHDN, FVKESK. The CDR3 has 17 amino acids. Trimming stripped 0 bases from V and 6 bases from J, with 20 bases between. CDR3 nucleotide sequence: TGTGCCAGCAGCCAAGATATCACCGGATGGGTGGTACAGACCCAGTACTTC. The encoded protein is CASSQDITGWVVQTQYF.

The rearrangement joins TRBV2 to TRBJ1-5; D perhaps matches TRBD1 (5 bases). The CDR3 loop spans 12 amino acids. The germline gives CDR1 SNHLY, CDR2 FYNNEI. Trimming took 6 bases from V and 5 from J, leaving 8 bases between them. The CDR3 region has the DNA TGTGCCAGCAGGGCACAGGATCAGCCCCAGCATTTT. Its protein is CASRAQDQPQHF.

This clonotype was detected a few times. The chain joins TRBV7-9 to TRBJ2-5; weak D call: TRBD2 (6 bases). Germline V CDR1 and CDR2: SEHNR, FQNEAQ (reference sequence). V shed 5 bases and J shed 2 bases, with 12 bases lying between them. The CDR3 extends over 14 amino acids. The CDR3 nucleotides read TGTGCCAGCAGCCCGGGACTGGATCAAGAGACCCAGTACTTC. Its translation: CASSPGLDQETQYF. Using reference TRBV7-9 and TRBJ2-5 for the parts outside the CDR3, the full variable domain is DTGVSQNPRHKITKRGQNVTFRCDPISEHNRLYWYRQTLGQGPEFLTYFQNEAQLEKSRLLSDRFSAERPKGSFSTLEIQRTEQGDSAMYLCASSPGLDQETQYFGPGTRLLVL.

This clonotype was counted ten times or more. The chain uses TRBV5-6 and TRBJ2-3, with D uncertain. Trimming pared 0 bases from V and 4 bases from J, leaving 3 bases between. The CDR3 contains 12 residues. Germline V CDR1 and CDR2: SGHDT, YYEEEE. The CDR3 spells CASSLAADTQYF. In DNA, the CDR3 is TGTGCCAGCAGCTTGGCAGCAGATACGCAGTATTTT.

J is TRBJ1-6 and V is TRBV5-6, with 7 nucleotides matching TRBD1. From germline, CDR1 is SGHDT and CDR2 YYEEEE. The V gene end was trimmed by 4 bases and the J gene end by 7 bases; junction bases not matched to a gene: 11. The CDR3 runs to 16 residues. CDR3 DNA: TGTGCCAGCAGCCCATTGTCCGGGACAGTCAATTCACCCCTCCACTTT. Amino acid sequence: CASSPLSGTVNSPLHF.

This clonotype has at least ten counts. The chain employs TRBV20-1 and TRBJ1-2, with D possibly matching TRBD1 (5 bases). There are 15 residues in the CDR3. Trimming pared 1 base from V and 4 bases from J, leaving 16 bases between. Germline V lookup: CDR1 DFQATT, CDR2 SNEGSKA (reference sequence). The CDR3 nucleotides read TGCAGTGCTAGAGCTATTAGGGACGGAGTCTATGGCTACACCTTC. Protein sequence: CSARAIRDGVYGYTF.

There are a few counts of this clonotype. The genes are TRBV7-9 and TRBJ2-4; 11 bases line up with TRBD2. This CDR3 is built from 18 residues. V shed 4 bases, J shed 0 bases, and the junction held 8 bases outside the gene matches. The germline V gene has CDR1 SEHNR and CDR2 FQNEAQ (reference sequence). In nucleotides, the CDR3 is TGTGCCAGCAGCTCGAGCCTAGCGGGGGGCATAGCCAAAAACATTCAGTACTTC. It codes for CASSSSLAGGIAKNIQYF.

This clonotype was found many times. V is TRBV11-2 and J is TRBJ2-3, with TRBD2 matching over 10 bases. With V trimmed by 3 bases and J by 6 bases, 6 bases remained unmatched. Germline V gene data show CDR1 as SGHAT and CDR2 as FQNNGV. There are 15 residues in the CDR3. The CDR3 sequence: CASSFLAGEGDTQYF. The CDR3 DNA reads TGTGCCAGCAGCTTTCTAGCGGGAGAGGGCGATACGCAGTATTTT.